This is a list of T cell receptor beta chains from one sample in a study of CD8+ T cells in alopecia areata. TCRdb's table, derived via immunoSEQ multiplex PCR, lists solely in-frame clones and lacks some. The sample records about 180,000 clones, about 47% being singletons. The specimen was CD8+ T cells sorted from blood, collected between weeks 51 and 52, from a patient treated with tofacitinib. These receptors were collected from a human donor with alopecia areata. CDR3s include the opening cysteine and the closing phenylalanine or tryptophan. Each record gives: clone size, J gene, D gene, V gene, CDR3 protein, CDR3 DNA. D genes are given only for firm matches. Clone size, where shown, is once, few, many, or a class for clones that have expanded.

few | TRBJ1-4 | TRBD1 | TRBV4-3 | CASSQDIGTGNEKLFF | TGCGCCAGCAGCCAAGATATTGGGACAGGGAATGAAAAACTGTTTTTT
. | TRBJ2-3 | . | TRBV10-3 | CTITGTSSTDTQYF | TGTACCATTACCGGGACAAGTAGCACAGATACGCAGTATTTT
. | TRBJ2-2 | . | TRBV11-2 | CASSLSPGGAPNTGELFF | TGTGCCAGCAGCTTATCCCCTGGGGGGGCCCCGAACACCGGGGAGCTGTTTTTT
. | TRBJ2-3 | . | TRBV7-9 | CASSSPGGVTDTQYF | TGTGCCAGCAGCTCCCCGGGCGGGGTTACAGATACGCAGTATTTT
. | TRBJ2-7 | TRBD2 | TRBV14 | CASSQASGAYEQYF | TGTGCCAGCAGCCAAGCTAGCGGGGCCTACGAGCAGTACTTC
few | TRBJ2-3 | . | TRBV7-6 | CASSLVISSPYDTQYF | TGTGCCAGCAGCTTAGTCATATCTAGCCCCTATGATACGCAGTATTTT
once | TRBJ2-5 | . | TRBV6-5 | CASSYSSGAETQYF | TGTGCCAGCAGTTACTCTTCAGGGGCGGAGACCCAGTACTTC
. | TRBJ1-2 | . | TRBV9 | CASSTQGEDYGYTF | TGTGCCAGCAGCACCCAGGGAGAGGACTATGGCTACACCTTC
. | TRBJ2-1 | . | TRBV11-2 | CASSFVRGPSYNEQFF | TGTGCCAGCAGCTTCGTTAGGGGCCCGTCCTACAATGAGCAGTTCTTC
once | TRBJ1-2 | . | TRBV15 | CATSRVEYYGYTF | TGTGCCACCAGCCGGGTTGAGTACTATGGCTACACCTTC
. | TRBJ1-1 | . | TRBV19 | CASTENTEAFF | TGTGCCAGTACCGAAAACACTGAAGCTTTCTTT
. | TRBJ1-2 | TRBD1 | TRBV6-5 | CASSPRGDGYTF | TGTGCCAGCAGCCCCAGGGGGGATGGCTACACCTTC
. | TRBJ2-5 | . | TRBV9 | CASSVRGAGQETQYF | TGTGCCAGCAGCGTACGGGGGGCAGGTCAAGAGACCCAGTACTTC
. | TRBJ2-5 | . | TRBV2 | CASTLSQETQYF | TGTGCCAGCACACTTTCTCAGGAGACCCAGTACTTC
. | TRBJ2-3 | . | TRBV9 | CASSVAGPSTDTQYF | TGTGCCAGCAGCGTAGCAGGACCCTCCACAGATACGCAGTATTTT
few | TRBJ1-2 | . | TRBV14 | CASSQDHAGYTF | TGTGCCAGCAGCCAAGATCACGCTGGCTACACCTTC
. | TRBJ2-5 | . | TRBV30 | CAWSRPEALKETQYF | TGTGCCTGGAGCCGCCCCGAGGCTCTGAAAGAGACCCAGTACTTC
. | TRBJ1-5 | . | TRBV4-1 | CASSQLDDNQPQHF | TGCGCCAGCAGCCAATTGGACGACAATCAGCCCCAGCATTTT
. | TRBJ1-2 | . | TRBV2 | CASRPNEGNYGYTF | TGTGCCAGCAGGCCTAATGAGGGAAACTATGGCTACACCTTC
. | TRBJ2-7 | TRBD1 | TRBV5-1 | CASSLEGGILEQYF | TGCGCCAGCAGCTTGGAAGGGGGCATCCTCGAGCAGTACTTC
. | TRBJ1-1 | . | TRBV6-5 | CASSPTDRTEAFF | TGTGCCAGCAGTCCGACAGATCGGACTGAAGCTTTCTTT
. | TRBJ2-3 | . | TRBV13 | CASSLGVGSEDTQYF | TGTGCCAGCAGCTTAGGTGTAGGGAGCGAGGATACGCAGTATTTT
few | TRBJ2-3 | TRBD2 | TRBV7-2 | CASSRGLAGVTDTQYF | TGTGCCAGCAGCAGGGGACTAGCGGGGGTCACAGATACGCAGTATTTT
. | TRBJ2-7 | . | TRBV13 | CASRGQGGYEQYF | TGTGCCAGCAGGGGGCAAGGCGGTTACGAGCAGTACTTC
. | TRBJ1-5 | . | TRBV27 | CASSHAQGSGQPQHF | TGTGCCAGCAGTCACGCCCAGGGTTCCGGGCAGCCCCAGCATTTT
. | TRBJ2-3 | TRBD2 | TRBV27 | CASTPLAGFTDTQYF | TGTGCCAGCACCCCCCTAGCGGGGTTCACAGATACGCAGTATTTT
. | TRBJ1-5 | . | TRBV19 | CASRTDLFNQPQHF | TGTGCCTCCCGGACGGACCTGTTCAATCAGCCCCAGCATTTT
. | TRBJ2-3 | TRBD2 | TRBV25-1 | CASSSTSGGDTDTQYF | TGTGCCAGCAGTTCTACTAGCGGGGGTGACACAGATACGCAGTATTTT
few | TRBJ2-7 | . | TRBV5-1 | CASSLFRDGTYEQYF | TGCGCCAGCAGCTTGTTCAGGGACGGGACCTACGAGCAGTACTTC
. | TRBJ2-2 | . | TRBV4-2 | CASSQTMDSNPGELFF | TGTGCCAGCAGCCAGACCATGGACAGTAACCCCGGGGAGCTGTTTTTT
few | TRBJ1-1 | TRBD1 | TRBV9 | CASSLRDRPYEAFF | TGTGCCAGCAGCCTCCGGGACAGGCCCTATGAAGCTTTCTTT
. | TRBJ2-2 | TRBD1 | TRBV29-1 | CSVEVLGQGNTGELFF | TGCAGCGTTGAAGTATTGGGACAGGGAAACACCGGGGAGCTGTTTTTT
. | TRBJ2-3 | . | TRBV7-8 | CASSFYRVSTDTQYF | TGTGCCAGCAGCTTTTACAGGGTTAGCACAGATACGCAGTATTTT
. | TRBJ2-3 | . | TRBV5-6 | CASSLGLGLDTQYF | TGTGCCAGCAGCTTAGGCCTGGGGTTGGATACGCAGTATTTT
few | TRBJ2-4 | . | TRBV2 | CASSESSENIQYF | TGTGCCAGCAGTGAATCGTCGGAAAACATTCAGTACTTC